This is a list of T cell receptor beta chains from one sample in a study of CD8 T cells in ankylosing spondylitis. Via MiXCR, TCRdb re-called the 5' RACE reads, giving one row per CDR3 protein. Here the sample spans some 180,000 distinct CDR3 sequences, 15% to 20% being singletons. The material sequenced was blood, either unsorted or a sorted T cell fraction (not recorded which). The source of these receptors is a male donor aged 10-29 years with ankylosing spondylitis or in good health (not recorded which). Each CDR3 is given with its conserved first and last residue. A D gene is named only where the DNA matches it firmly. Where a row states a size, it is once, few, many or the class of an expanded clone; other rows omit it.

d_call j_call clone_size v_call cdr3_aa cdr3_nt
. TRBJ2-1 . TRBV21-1 CASSGGQGDNEQFF TGTGCCAGCAGTGGTGGACAGGGGGATAATGAGCAGTTCTTC
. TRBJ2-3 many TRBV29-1 CSAKDRSTDTQYF TGCAGCGCGAAGGACCGTAGCACAGATACGCAGTATTTT
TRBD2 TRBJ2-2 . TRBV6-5 CASSYTSGRNTGELFF TGTGCCAGCAGTTACACTAGCGGGAGAAACACCGGGGAGCTGTTTTTT
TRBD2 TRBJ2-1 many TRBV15 CATSRDFVPAGGTYNEQFF TGTGCCACCAGCAGAGATTTCGTCCCAGCGGGAGGAACCTACAATGAGCAGTTCTTC
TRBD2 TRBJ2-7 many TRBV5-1 CASSVVLAGGSYEQYF TGCGCCAGCAGCGTGGTCCTAGCGGGAGGATCCTACGAGCAGTACTTC
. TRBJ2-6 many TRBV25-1 CASSRGATWRTGANVLTF TGTGCCAGCAGCCGAGGGGCCACCTGGAGAACCGGGGCCAACGTCCTGACTTTC
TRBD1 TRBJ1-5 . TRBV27 CASRPLTGGRQPQHF TGTGCCAGCAGACCACTGACAGGGGGCAGGCAGCCCCAGCATTTT
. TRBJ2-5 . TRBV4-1 CASSPRGDGNQETQYF TGCGCCAGCAGCCCTAGAGGGGACGGTAACCAAGAGACCCAGTACTTC
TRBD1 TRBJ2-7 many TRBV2 CASGQGIYEQYF TGTGCCAGCGGACAGGGGATCTACGAGCAGTACTTC
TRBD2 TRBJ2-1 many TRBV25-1 CASSARAGTSGRAHNEQFF TGTGCCAGCAGTGCCAGAGCCGGGACTAGCGGGAGGGCCCACAATGAGCAGTTCTTC
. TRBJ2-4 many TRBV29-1 CSVVSTGRTKNIQYF TGCAGCGTCGTATCCACAGGGAGAACCAAAAACATTCAGTACTTC
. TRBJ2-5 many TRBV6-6 CASSHEETQYF TGTGCCAGCAGCCACGAAGAGACCCAGTACTTC
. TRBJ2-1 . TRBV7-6 CASSSKGTPVYNEQFF TGTGCCAGCAGCTCGAAAGGGACACCCGTCTACAATGAGCAGTTCTTC
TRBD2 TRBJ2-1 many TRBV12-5 CASGYRLAGGEQFF TGTGCTAGTGGCTACCGACTAGCGGGAGGTGAGCAGTTCTTC
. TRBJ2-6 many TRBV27 CASRESGANVLTF TGTGCCAGCAGGGAGAGTGGGGCCAACGTCCTGACTTTC
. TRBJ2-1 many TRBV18 CASSPRRPELTSEQFF TGTGCCAGCTCACCACGTCGACCTGAACTAACGTCTGAGCAGTTCTTC
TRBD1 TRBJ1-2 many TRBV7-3 CASSLRTGSGYTF TGTGCCAGCAGCTTACGGACAGGGTCTGGCTACACCTTC
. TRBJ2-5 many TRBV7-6 CASSLVGEGRRETQYF TGTGCCAGCAGCTTAGTCGGTGAGGGGAGGAGGGAGACCCAGTACTTC
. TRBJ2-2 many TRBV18 CASSPGGASTGELFF TGTGCCAGCTCACCCGGAGGGGCGAGCACCGGGGAGCTGTTTTTT
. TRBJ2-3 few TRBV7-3 CASSPVRSGEKGDTQYF TGTGCCAGCAGCCCCGTTCGGTCAGGGGAGAAGGGAGATACGCAGTATTTT
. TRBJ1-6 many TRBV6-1 CASSEDPLYGSPLHF TGTGCCAGCAGTGAGGACCCGCTCTACGGTTCACCCCTCCACTTT
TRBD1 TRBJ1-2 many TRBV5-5 CALPHRGQGYTF TGTGCCCTACCGCACAGGGGGCAAGGCTACACCTTC
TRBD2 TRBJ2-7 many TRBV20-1 CSASSVGLTYEQYF TGCAGTGCTAGTTCGGTGGGACTAACCTACGAGCAGTACTTC
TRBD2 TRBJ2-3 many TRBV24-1 CAILAGALNCTDTQYF TGTGCCATTCTAGCGGGAGCACTCAACTGCACAGATACGCAGTATTTT
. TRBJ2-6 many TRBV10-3 CATRGNSGANVLTF TGTGCCACACGGGGGAACTCTGGGGCCAACGTCCTGACTTTC
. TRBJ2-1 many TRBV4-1 CASSQDPIGERSYNEQFF TGCGCCAGCAGCCAAGATCCAATAGGGGAGCGCTCCTACAATGAGCAGTTCTTC
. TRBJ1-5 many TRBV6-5 CASSRTVYSNQPQHF TGTGCCAGCAGTAGGACAGTCTATAGCAATCAGCCCCAGCATTTT
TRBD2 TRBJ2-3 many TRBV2 CASSEPSGNTDTQYF TGTGCCAGCAGTGAGCCTAGCGGAAACACAGATACGCAGTATTTT
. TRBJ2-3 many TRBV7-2 CASSFQGGLVPTDTQYF TGTGCCAGCAGCTTTCAGGGGGGACTAGTTCCCACAGATACGCAGTATTTT
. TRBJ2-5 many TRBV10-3 CAIRYSEEGKKYF TGTGCCATCAGGTACTCAGAGGAAGGCAAAAAGTACTTC
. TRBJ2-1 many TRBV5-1 CASRTDPGSSQFF TGCGCCAGCAGGACGGACCCGGGGAGTTCGCAGTTCTTC
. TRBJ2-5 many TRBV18 CASSEGRETQYF TGTGCCAGCTCCGAGGGCCGGGAGACCCAGTACTTC
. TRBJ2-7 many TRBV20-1 CSARETQLTYEQYF TGCAGTGCTAGAGAGACTCAACTAACCTACGAGCAGTACTTC
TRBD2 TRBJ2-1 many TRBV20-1 CSAPTRRGHSGRGEQFF TGCAGTGCACCGACTAGGCGGGGCCATAGCGGGAGAGGTGAGCAGTTCTTC
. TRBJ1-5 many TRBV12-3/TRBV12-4 CASSFEGGNQPQHF TGTGCCAGCAGTTTTGAGGGTGGCAATCAGCCCCAGCATTTT
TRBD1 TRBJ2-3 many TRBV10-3 CASLTGASTDTQYF TGTGCCAGCTTGACAGGGGCAAGCACAGATACGCAGTATTTT
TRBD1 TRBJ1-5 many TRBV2 CASSEQGGNQPQHF TGTGCCAGCAGTGAACAGGGGGGCAATCAGCCCCAGCATTTT
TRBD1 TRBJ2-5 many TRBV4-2 CASSQPRTGGGQETQYF TGTGCCAGCAGCCAACCTAGGACAGGGGGCGGACAAGAGACCCAGTACTTC
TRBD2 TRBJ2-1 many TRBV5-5 CASSFLAEHNEQFF TGTGCCAGCAGCTTTCTAGCGGAGCACAATGAGCAGTTCTTC
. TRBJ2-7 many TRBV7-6 CASSNPKGGAFSYEQYF TGTGCCAGCAGCAACCCTAAGGGTGGAGCTTTCTCCTACGAGCAGTACTTC
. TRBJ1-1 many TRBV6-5 CASSYGQNTEAFF TGTGCCAGCAGTTACGGGCAGAACACTGAAGCTTTCTTT
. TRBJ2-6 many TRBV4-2 CASSQARSGANVLTF TGTGCCAGCAGCCAAGCCCGGAGCGGGGCCAACGTCCTGACTTTC
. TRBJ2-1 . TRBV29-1 CSVEYGGNEQFF TGCAGCGTTGAGTACGGGGGCAATGAGCAGTTCTTC
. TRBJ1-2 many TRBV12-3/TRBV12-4 CASSPTGANYGYTF TGTGCCAGCTCCCCGACAGGAGCCAACTATGGCTACACCTTC
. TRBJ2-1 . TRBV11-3 CASSLLESGEQFF TGTGCCAGCAGCTTACTGGAGTCTGGTGAGCAGTTCTTC
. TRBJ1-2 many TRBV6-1 CASSEASGDGYTF TGTGCCAGCAGTGAAGCTTCGGGGGATGGCTACACCTTC
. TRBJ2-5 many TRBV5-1 CASSLMETQYF TGCGCCAGCAGCTTGATGGAGACCCAGTACTTC
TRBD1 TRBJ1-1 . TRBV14 CASTRQGGGTEAFF TGTGCCAGCACCAGACAGGGGGGAGGCACTGAAGCTTTCTTT
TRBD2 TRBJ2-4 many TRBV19 CASSLGTSGTVQYF TGTGCCAGTAGTCTGGGGACTAGCGGAACGGTTCAGTACTTC
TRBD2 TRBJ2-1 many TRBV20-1 CSARDYGLADNEQFF TGCAGTGCTAGAGATTATGGACTAGCGGACAATGAGCAGTTCTTC
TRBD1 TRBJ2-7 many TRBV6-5 CASTRTGLEQYF TGTGCCAGTACCCGGACAGGGCTCGAGCAGTACTTC
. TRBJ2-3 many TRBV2 CASSATALRTDTQYF TGTGCCAGCAGTGCTACGGCTTTAAGGACAGATACGCAGTATTTT
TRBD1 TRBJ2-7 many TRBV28 CASRPIRDRENAWQYF TGTGCCAGCAGACCGATCCGGGACAGGGAAAATGCTTGGCAGTACTTC
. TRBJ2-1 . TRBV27 CASSLFRGLGGLYNEQFF TGTGCCAGCAGTTTATTCAGAGGTTTGGGGGGCCTCTACAATGAGCAGTTCTTC
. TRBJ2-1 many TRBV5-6 CASSARAEQFF TGTGCCAGCAGCGCGCGGGCTGAGCAGTTCTTC
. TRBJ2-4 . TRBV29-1 CSVGPGLRSGALAKNIQYF TGCAGCGTGGGACCAGGACTACGTAGTGGGGCACTAGCCAAAAACATTCAGTACTTC
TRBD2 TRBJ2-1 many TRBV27 CASRDSGGNEQFF TGTGCCAGCAGGGATAGCGGGGGCAATGAGCAGTTCTTC